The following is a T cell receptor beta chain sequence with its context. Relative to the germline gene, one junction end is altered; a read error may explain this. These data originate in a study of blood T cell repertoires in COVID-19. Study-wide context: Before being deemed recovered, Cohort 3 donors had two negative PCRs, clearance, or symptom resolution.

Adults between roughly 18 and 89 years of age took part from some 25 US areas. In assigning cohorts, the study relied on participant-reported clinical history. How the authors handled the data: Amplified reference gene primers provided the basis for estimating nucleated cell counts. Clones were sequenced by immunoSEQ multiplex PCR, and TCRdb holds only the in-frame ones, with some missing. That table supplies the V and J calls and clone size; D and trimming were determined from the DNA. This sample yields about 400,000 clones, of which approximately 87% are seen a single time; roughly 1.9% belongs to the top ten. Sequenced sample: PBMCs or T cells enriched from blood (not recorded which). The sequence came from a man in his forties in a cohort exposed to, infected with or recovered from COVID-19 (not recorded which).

CDR3: CASSQSDTFDF. The CDR3 nucleotides read TGTGCCAGCAGCCAATCGGACACATTTGACTTC. V gene TRBV3-1 (or the pseudogene TRBV3-2) combines with J gene TRBJ2-7; D is perhaps TRBD1 (5 bases). The CDR3 length is 11 residues. Germline CDR1 LGHDT, CDR2 YNNKEL (reference sequence).